The 30 T cell receptor beta chains given below trace back to one sample, sequenced in a study of technical replicates of blood from a handful of donors. Profiling relied on immunoSEQ multiplex PCR, and the TCRdb table lists in-frame clones only, not all of them. This sample has tens of thousands of clones, with 92% found just once. What was sequenced was T cells isolated from PBMCs. The receptors stem from a human donor in good health.

The chain uses TRBV15 and TRBJ1-2; D is undetermined. The V and J ends lost 5 bases and 4 bases respectively, with 14 bases between them. The germline V gene encodes CDR1 LNHNV and CDR2 YYDKDF (reference sequence). The CDR3 runs to 14 residues. The CDR3 coding sequence is TGTGCCACCAGCGGCCCGATGGGAGGCTATGGCTACACCTTC. Encoded protein: CATSGPMGGYGYTF. The full variable domain, rest sourced from reference TRBV15 and TRBJ1-2, is DAMVIQNPRYQVTQFGKPVTLSCSQTLNHNVMYWYQQKSSQAPKLLFHYYDKDFNNEADTPDNFQSRRPNTSFCFLDIRSPGLGDTAMYLCATSGPMGGYGYTFGSGTRLTVV.

The V gene is TRBV7-8, the J gene TRBJ2-1; no reliable D call. The CDR3 is 14 amino acids. Germline V gene data show CDR1 as SGHVS and CDR2 as FQNEAQ. V was cut by 1 base and J by 3 bases, with 7 bases left in between. DNA for the CDR3: TGTGCCAGCAGCTTAGTCTTACTCTACAATGAGCAGTTCTTC. Its translation: CASSLVLLYNEQFF.

The V call is TRBV29-1, the J call TRBJ2-7, with D possibly being TRBD2 (5 bases). V lost 7 bases, J lost 2 bases, and 15 bases lay in between. This CDR3 spans 13 amino acids. Germline CDR1 is SQVTM and CDR2 is ANQGSEA. CDR3 protein: CSGYKSGAYEQYF. The DNA for the CDR3 is TGCAGCGGATACAAGTCCGGGGCCTACGAGCAGTACTTC.

The count of this clone is one. The chain couples TRBV6-5 to TRBJ1-4; 7 bases align to TRBD1. Germline V gives CDR1 MNHEY, CDR2 SVGAGI. V was pared by 10 bases and J by 7 bases, with 9 bases of the junction left unmatched. The CDR3 runs to 13 residues. In DNA form, the CDR3 reads TGTGCCACTTACAGGGGTGGAGGTGAAAAACTGTTTTTT. Its protein product is CATYRGGGEKLFF.

This chain connects TRBV29-1 to TRBJ1-1; the D gene is possibly TRBD1 (5 bases). Trimming took off 2 bases at V and 2 bases at J, with 9 bases between the two ends. In germline, CDR1 is SQVTM, CDR2 ANQGSEA. The CDR3 is 13 amino acids. The CDR3 protein is CSVERQGNTEAFF. The DNA for the CDR3 is TGCAGCGTTGAACGGCAGGGTAACACTGAAGCTTTCTTT.

The chain links TRBV2 to TRBJ1-4; D might be TRBD1 (5 bases). Germline-derived CDR1 and CDR2 are SNHLY and FYNNEI. V was cut by 2 bases and J by 7 bases, with 11 bases left in between. The CDR3 consists of 14 residues. The CDR3 loop is CASSEQGRGEKLFF. CDR3 sequence (DNA): TGTGCCAGCAGTGAACAGGGTCGCGGTGAAAAACTGTTTTTT.

The chain combines TRBV29-1 with TRBJ2-1; no reliable D call. The V and J ends lost 4 bases and 2 bases respectively, with 9 bases between them. The CDR3 runs 13 residues. CDR1 and CDR2 from the germline V gene are SQVTM and ANQGSEA. The CDR3: CSVVQKAYNEQFF. CDR3 sequence (DNA): TGCAGCGTTGTACAAAAAGCCTACAATGAGCAGTTCTTC.

The rearrangement links TRBV9 to TRBJ1-2; 8 bases are a match to TRBD1. Germline lookup yields CDR1 SGDLS and CDR2 YYNGEE. The CDR3 is 12 residues long. J was trimmed by 10 bases and V by 3 bases; bases with no gene match: 5. CDR3 nucleotide sequence: TGTGCCAGCAGCGCCGGGACAGGCGTCTACACCTTC. It is translated as CASSAGTGVYTF.

The V gene is TRBV18, the J gene TRBJ2-1, with a weak D call TRBD1 (6 bases). The CDR3 loop spans 15 amino acids. Trimming cost V 2 bases and J 2 bases, with 10 bases left between them. The germline V gene has CDR1 KGHSH and CDR2 LQKENI. Here the CDR3 reads CASSPDRQAYNEQFF. The CDR3 region has the DNA TGTGCCAGCTCACCAGACCGACAGGCCTACAATGAGCAGTTCTTC.

J is TRBJ1-5 and V is TRBV7-9; D gene ambiguous. CDR1 is SEHNR, CDR2 FQNEAQ, per germline (reference sequence). Deletions cut 8 bases from V and 5 bases from J, with 10 bases between. The CDR3 spans 12 residues. The CDR3 region is CASGTAHQPQHF. The DNA of the CDR3 is TGTGCCAGCGGTACAGCCCATCAGCCCCAGCATTTT.

The chain couples TRBV6-1 to TRBJ1-2; D is possibly TRBD1 (5 bases). The CDR3 is 13 residues long. Germline V CDR1 and CDR2: MNHNS, SASEGT. V gave up 2 bases and J gave up 8 bases, with 12 bases separating them. The CDR3 DNA reads TGTGCCAGCAGTGAACCCGGGGGTCTGGGCTACACCTTC. Amino acid sequence: CASSEPGGLGYTF.

This clone was picked up one time. V and J are TRBV10-3 and TRBJ1-6; 7 nucleotides match TRBD1. Germline lookup yields CDR1 ENHRY and CDR2 SYGVKD. This CDR3 spans 16 amino acids. V dropped 5 bases and J dropped 7; count of bases not matched to a gene: 11. The CDR3 loop is CAISNPQGRENSPLHF. The CDR3 nucleotides are TGTGCCATCAGTAATCCACAGGGGAGAGAAAATTCACCCCTCCACTTT.

This clone showed up just once. The chain is built from TRBV27 and TRBJ2-6; TRBD1 is a possible D gene (6 bases). The V gene lost 6 bases and the J gene lost 2 bases, with 11 bases spanning the gap. This CDR3 region has 15 residues. Germline V gene lookup returns CDR1 MNHEY and CDR2 SMNVEV (reference sequence). In nucleotides, the CDR3 is TGTGCCAGCAGGCAGAAGGGGGCTGGGGCCAACGTCCTGACTTTC. It is translated as CASRQKGAGANVLTF.

In this sample, this clone turned up a few times. The chain is built from TRBV27 and TRBJ1-5; 10 bases fit TRBD1. This CDR3 has 16 amino acids. CDR1 and CDR2 from the germline V gene are MNHEY and SMNVEV (reference sequence). J was trimmed by 1 base and V by 0 bases; bases with no gene match: 0. CDR3 bases: TGTGCCAGCAGTTTATCGGGACAGGGGAGCAATCAGCCCCAGCATTTT. As protein: CASSLSGQGSNQPQHF.

V is TRBV6-5 and J is TRBJ1-1, with D uncertain. There are 11 residues in the CDR3. The germline V gene has CDR1 MNHEY and CDR2 SVGAGI. Trimming cost V 5 bases and J 7 bases, with 8 bases left between them. The DNA of the CDR3 is TGTGCCAGCAGTGACAATGATGAAGCTTTCTTT. As protein: CASSDNDEAFF.

The chain uses TRBV12-5 and TRBJ1-5; possibly TRBD1 for D (5 bases). Germline V CDR1 and CDR2: LGHNT, FRNRAP. The V end was cut by 0 bases, the J end by 6 bases, with 18 bases between. The CDR3 contains 17 residues. CDR3 loop: CASGLVLGGSFRQPQHF. The CDR3 bases are TGTGCTAGTGGTTTGGTACTCGGGGGAAGCTTTCGTCAGCCCCAGCATTTT.

This chain connects TRBV9 to TRBJ2-2; possible D gene TRBD1, 6 bases. V gave up 3 bases and J gave up 4 bases, with 16 bases separating them. This CDR3 comprises 16 residues. Per germline, CDR1 SGDLS and CDR2 YYNGEE. The CDR3 bases are TGTGCCAGCAGCGGATGGACAGAGTCCTTCACCGGGGAGCTGTTTTTT. It translates to CASSGWTESFTGELFF.

The chain recombines TRBV11-3 with TRBJ2-7; D is unclear. Trimming took off 4 bases at V and 2 bases at J, with 3 bases between the two ends. The CDR3 is 11 residues long. The V gene's germline CDR1 is SGHNT and CDR2 YENEEA. CDR3 in DNA: TGTGCCAGCAGCTCCGCCTACGAGCAGTACTTC. Translation gives CASSSAYEQYF.

This clone appeared once. The chain has TRBV5-4 and TRBJ1-2; 7 bases agree with TRBD1. The CDR3 covers 15 residues. Germline CDR1 is SGHNT and CDR2 is YYREEE (reference sequence). The junction had 8 bases not matched to a gene; V was cut back by 3 bases and J by 3 bases. CDR3 nucleotides: TGTGCCAGCAGCTCACGGGACAGAGATTACTATGGCTACACCTTC. It yields the protein CASSSRDRDYYGYTF. Variable domain in full (rest from reference TRBV5-4 and TRBJ1-2): ETGVTQSPTHLIKTRGQQVTLRCSSQSGHNTVSWYQQALGQGPQFIFQYYREEENGRGNFPPRFSGLQFPNYSSELNVNALELDDSALYLCASSSRDRDYYGYTFGSGTRLTVV.

This chain links TRBV5-8 with TRBJ1-2; tentative D call: TRBD1 (6 bases). The length of the CDR3 is 13 residues. Germline assignment: CDR1 SGHTS and CDR2 YDEGEE. Deletions cut 3 bases from V and 5 bases from J, with 11 bases between. Written as DNA, the CDR3 is TGTGCCAGCAGCTGGGGGGGCACTTATGGCTACACCTTC. It encodes CASSWGGTYGYTF.

V gene TRBV11-3 combines with J gene TRBJ2-7; 7 positions match TRBD1. The CDR3 has 15 residues. Looked up from germline, CDR1 is SGHNT and CDR2 is YENEEA. Trimming took 3 bases from V and 3 from J; bases not matched to a gene: 8. The CDR3 DNA reads TGTGCCAGCAGCTTCTCCCGGGACAGCTTCTACGAGCAGTACTTC. Translated, it gives CASSFSRDSFYEQYF. The complete variable domain, with remaining parts taken from reference TRBV11-3 and TRBJ2-7, reads EAGVVQSPRYKIIEKKQPVAFWCNPISGHNTLYWYLQNLGQGPELLIRYENEEAVDDSQLPKDRFSAERLKGVDSTLKIQPAELGDSAVYLCASSFSRDSFYEQYFGPGTRLTVT.

The chain carries TRBV5-1 and TRBJ1-5; 11 nucleotides agree with TRBD1. The germline V gene has CDR1 SGHRS and CDR2 YFSETQ. This CDR3 is 16 amino acids long. V lost 0 bases and J lost 5; bases outside the gene matches: 4. CDR3 protein: CASSLDGTGGYQPQHF. In DNA form, the CDR3 reads TGCGCCAGCAGCTTGGATGGGACAGGGGGGTATCAGCCCCAGCATTTT.

In this sample, this clone turned up a few times. J is TRBJ2-2 and V is TRBV6-5; 7 bases are a match to TRBD1. The CDR3 sequence is 15 residues long. Germline trimming cut 6 bases from V and 2 bases from J; bases unmatched to any gene: 6. Germline V gene data show CDR1 as MNHEY and CDR2 as SVGAGI. The chain's CDR3 is CASRQDRPNTGELFF. For the CDR3, the DNA is TGTGCCAGCAGACAGGACAGGCCTAACACCGGGGAGCTGTTTTTT.

The chain employs TRBV28 and TRBJ2-7; 9 nucleotides match TRBD2. V gave up 5 bases and J gave up 3 bases; unmatched junction bases: 11. CDR1 MDHEN and CDR2 SYDVKM come from the germline V gene. The CDR3 totals 16 residues. CDR3 coding DNA: TGTGCCAGCAGTCCTCGCCGCGGGACTAGCTACTACGAGCAGTACTTC. It codes for CASSPRRGTSYYEQYF.

This chain joins TRBV4-1 and TRBJ2-1; D is possibly TRBD1 (6 bases). This CDR3 has 16 amino acids. Trimming removed 2 bases from V and 10 bases from J, with 21 bases in between. From germline, CDR1 is MGHRA and CDR2 YSYEKL. CDR3 coding DNA: TGCGCCAGCAGCCAACTATACAGGGAAGGTACATCGGAGCAGTTCTTC. Protein sequence: CASSQLYREGTSEQFF.

This chain connects TRBV6-4 to TRBJ2-4, with 7 bases that match TRBD2. The CDR3 is 16 amino acids. The J segment lost 3 bases and the V segment lost 7 bases, leaving 12 bases of the junction unmatched. CDR1 is MRHNA and CDR2 is SNTAGT in the germline V gene. CDR3 nucleotides: TGTGCCAGCAAACCGCGGGGGTGGAATGTCAAAAACATTCAGTACTTC. Amino acid sequence: CASKPRGWNVKNIQYF.

The rearrangement links TRBV4-1 to TRBJ2-7; tentatively, D is TRBD1 (6 bases). Between the trimmed V and J ends, which lost 1 base and 4 bases, there was a span of 17 bases. From germline, CDR1 is MGHRA and CDR2 YSYEKL. The CDR3 consists of 16 residues. This CDR3 reads CASSQGDPGAEYEQYF. In nucleotides, the CDR3 is TGCGCCAGCAGCCAAGGGGATCCAGGGGCTGAATACGAGCAGTACTTC.

The chain is built from TRBV7-9 and TRBJ2-1; no clear D. Germline-derived CDR1 and CDR2 are SEHNR and FQNEAQ (reference sequence). Trimming shortened V by 4 bases and J by 5 bases, and 6 bases separated the two germline ends. The CDR3 is made up of 12 amino acids. The CDR3 protein is CASSSEDNEQFF. The CDR3 DNA reads TGTGCCAGCAGCTCAGAAGACAATGAGCAGTTCTTC.

The J gene is TRBJ2-4, the V gene TRBV7-8; D is ambiguous. The germline V and J ends were trimmed by 1 base and 1 base, with 8 bases remaining between them. The V gene's germline CDR1 is SGHVS and CDR2 FQNEAQ. CDR3 length: 15 residues. As DNA, the CDR3 is TGTGCCAGCAGCTTAGACCGGGTGGCCAAAAACATTCAGTACTTC. Translated, it gives CASSLDRVAKNIQYF.

This chain connects TRBV9 to TRBJ2-3; weak D call: TRBD2 (6 bases). The CDR3 is 15 residues long. CDR1 and CDR2 from the germline V gene are SGDLS and YYNGEE. V lost 4 bases to trimming and J lost 0 bases, with 12 bases between them. CDR3 amino acids: CASSPGDFSTDTQYF. DNA of the CDR3: TGTGCCAGCAGCCCCGGGGACTTTAGCACAGATACGCAGTATTTT.